This T cell receptor beta chain emerged from a study of T cells after yellow fever vaccination. Study as a whole: Fractions containing few cells were prepared with SMART-Seq v4 Ultra Low Input.

The study, taken as a whole, reports: Subsequent to the booster, the majority of primary-vaccination clones reappeared (96% CD4, around 90% CD8). Repertoires obtained by FACS sorting could include abundant clonotypes that entered as contaminants from the bulk population.

5'RACE template switching generated TCR cDNA, adding a universal primer site and UMIs. Each CDR3 protein is one row after TCRdb ran MiXCR on the 5' RACE reads. The sample lists just over 300,000 distinct CDR3 sequences; around 3.6% were seen once. Details on this clonotype: Its antigen is unidentified.

Trimming removed 4 bases from V and 0 bases from J, with 9 bases in between. From germline, CDR1 is MNHNS and CDR2 SASEGT. CDR3 size: 14 residues. This TCR was recovered from a man younger than 35 who received the YFV17D yellow fever vaccine. V usage is TRBV6-1 and J usage is TRBJ1-1; D may be TRBD1 (6 bases). This material consisted of PBMCs, taken on the day of the yellow fever booster vaccination. Written as DNA, the CDR3 is TGTGCCAGCAGTGTACAGGGTATGAACACTGAAGCTTTCTTT. The encoded protein is CASSVQGMNTEAFF.